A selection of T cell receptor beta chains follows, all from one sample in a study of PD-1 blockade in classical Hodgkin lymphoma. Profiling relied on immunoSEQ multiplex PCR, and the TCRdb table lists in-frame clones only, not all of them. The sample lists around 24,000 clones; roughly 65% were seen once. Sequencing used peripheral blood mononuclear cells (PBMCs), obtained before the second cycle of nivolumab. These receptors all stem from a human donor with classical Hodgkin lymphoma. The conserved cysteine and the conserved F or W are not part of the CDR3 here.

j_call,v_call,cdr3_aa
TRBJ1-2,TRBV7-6,ASSWGSGAGYT
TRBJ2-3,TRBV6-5,ASSSSGGTDTQY
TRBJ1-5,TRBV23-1,ASSRNGTGVNSNQPQH
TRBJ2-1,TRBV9,ASSGAGTRLNEQF
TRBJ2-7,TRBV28,ASSSGQGANFEQY
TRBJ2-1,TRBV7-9,ASSPQGNEQF
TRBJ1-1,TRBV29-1,SAEWGLNTEAF
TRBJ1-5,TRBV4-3,ASSQEPAANQPQH
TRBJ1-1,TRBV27,ASKLPEPNTEAF
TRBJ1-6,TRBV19,ASSIEGEDSPLH
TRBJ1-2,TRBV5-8,TSSQGLSGDT
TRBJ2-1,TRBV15,ATTQSRGSRSYNEQF
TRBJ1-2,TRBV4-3,ASSQEGREGGYT
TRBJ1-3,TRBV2,ASSDPQSTIY
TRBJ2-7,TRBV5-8,ASSLYRDRGGEQY
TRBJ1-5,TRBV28,ASRAGDYSNQPQH
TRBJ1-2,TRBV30,ACQTHRVNYGYT
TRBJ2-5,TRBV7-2,ASSSEGVAIQETQY